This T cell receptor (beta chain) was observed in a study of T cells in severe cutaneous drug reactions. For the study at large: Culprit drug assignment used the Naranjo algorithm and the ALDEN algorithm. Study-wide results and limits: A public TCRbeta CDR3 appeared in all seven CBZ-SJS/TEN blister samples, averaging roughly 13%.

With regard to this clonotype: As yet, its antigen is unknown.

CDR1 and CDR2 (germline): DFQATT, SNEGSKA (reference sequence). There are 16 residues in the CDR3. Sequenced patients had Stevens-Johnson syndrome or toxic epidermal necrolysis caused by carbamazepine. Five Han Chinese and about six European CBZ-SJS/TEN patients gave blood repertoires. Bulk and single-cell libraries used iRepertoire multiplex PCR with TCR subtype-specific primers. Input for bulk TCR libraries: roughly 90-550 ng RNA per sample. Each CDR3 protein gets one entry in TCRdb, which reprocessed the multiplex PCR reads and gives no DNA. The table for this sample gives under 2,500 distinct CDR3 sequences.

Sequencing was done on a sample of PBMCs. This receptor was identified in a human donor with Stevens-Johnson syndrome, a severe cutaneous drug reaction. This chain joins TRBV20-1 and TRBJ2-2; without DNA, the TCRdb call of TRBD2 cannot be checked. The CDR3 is CSAFGSGRENTGELFF.